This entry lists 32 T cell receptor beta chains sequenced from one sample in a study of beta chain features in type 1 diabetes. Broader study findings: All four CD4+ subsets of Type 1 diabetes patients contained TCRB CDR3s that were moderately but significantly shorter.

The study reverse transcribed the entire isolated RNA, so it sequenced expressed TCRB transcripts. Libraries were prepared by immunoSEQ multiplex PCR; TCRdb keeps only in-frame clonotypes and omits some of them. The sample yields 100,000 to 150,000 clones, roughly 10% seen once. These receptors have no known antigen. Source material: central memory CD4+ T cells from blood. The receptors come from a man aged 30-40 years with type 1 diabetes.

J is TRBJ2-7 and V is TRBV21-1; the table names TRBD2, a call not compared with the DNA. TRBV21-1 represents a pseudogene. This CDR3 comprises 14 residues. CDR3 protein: CASSSPDYPTKEYF. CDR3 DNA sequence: TGTGCCAGCAGCTCCCCGGACTATCCTACGAAGGAGTACTTC.

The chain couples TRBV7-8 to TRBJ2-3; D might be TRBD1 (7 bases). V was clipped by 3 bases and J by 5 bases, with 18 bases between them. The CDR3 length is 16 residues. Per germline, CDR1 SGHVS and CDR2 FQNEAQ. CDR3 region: CASSFQGGLTGDTQYF. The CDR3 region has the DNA TGTGCCAGCAGCTTCCAGGGGGGCCTAACTGGAGATACGCAGTATTTT.

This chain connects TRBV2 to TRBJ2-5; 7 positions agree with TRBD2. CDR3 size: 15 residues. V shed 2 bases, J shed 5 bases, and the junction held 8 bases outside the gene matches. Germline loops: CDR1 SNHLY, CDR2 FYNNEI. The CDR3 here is CASSEWGGSMETQYF. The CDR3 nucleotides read TGTGCCAGCAGTGAATGGGGGGGGAGCATGGAGACCCAGTACTTC.

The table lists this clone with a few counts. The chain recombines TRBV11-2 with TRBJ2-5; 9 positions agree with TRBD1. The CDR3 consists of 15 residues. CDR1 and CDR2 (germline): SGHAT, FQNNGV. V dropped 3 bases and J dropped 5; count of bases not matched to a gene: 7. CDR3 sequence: CASSLGGQGAETQYF. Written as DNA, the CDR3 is TGTGCCAGCAGCTTGGGGGGACAGGGTGCCGAGACCCAGTACTTC.

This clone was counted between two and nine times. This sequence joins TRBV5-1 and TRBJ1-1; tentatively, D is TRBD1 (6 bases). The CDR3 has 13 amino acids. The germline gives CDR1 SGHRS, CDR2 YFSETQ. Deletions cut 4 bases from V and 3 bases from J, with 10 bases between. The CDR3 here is CASSQGRDTEAFF. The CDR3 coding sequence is TGCGCCAGCAGCCAGGGGCGGGACACTGAAGCTTTCTTT.

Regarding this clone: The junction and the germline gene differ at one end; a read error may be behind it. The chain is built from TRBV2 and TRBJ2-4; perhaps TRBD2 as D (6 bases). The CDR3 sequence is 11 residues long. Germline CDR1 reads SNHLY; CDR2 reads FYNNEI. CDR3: CASSDGGILYF. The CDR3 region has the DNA TGTGCCAGCAGTGACGGGGGAATTCTGTACTTC.

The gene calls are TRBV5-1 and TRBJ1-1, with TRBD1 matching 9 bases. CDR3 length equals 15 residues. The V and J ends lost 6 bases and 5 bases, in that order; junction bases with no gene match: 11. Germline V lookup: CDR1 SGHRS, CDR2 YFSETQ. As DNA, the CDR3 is TGCGCCAGCATGGGGGACGGGACAGGGATGACTGAAGCTTTCTTT. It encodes CASMGDGTGMTEAFF. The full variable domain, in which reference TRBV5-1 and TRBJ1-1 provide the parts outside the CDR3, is KAGVTQTPRYLIKTRGQQVTLSCSPISGHRSVSWYQQTPGQGLQFLFEYFSETQRNKGNFPGRFSGRQFSNSRSEMNVSTLELGDSALYLCASMGDGTGMTEAFFGQGTRLTVV.

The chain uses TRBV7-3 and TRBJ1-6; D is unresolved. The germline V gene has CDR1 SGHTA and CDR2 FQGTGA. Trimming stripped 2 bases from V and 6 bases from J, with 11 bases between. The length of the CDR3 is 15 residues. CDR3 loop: CASSLYQQINSPLHF. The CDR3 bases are TGTGCCAGCAGCTTATATCAACAGATTAATTCACCCCTCCACTTT.

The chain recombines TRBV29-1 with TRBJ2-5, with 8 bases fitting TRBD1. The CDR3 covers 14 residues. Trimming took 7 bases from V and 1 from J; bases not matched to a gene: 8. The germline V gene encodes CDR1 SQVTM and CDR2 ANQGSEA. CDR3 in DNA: TGCAGCGCCCTGGACAGGGCCCGCCAAGAGACCCAGTACTTC. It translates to CSALDRARQETQYF.

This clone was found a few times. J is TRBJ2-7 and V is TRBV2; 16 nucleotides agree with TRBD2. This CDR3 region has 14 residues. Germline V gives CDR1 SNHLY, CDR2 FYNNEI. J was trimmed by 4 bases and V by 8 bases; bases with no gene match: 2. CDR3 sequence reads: CASAGLAGGYEQYF. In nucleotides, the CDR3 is TGTGCCAGCGCGGGACTAGCGGGGGGGTACGAGCAGTACTTC.

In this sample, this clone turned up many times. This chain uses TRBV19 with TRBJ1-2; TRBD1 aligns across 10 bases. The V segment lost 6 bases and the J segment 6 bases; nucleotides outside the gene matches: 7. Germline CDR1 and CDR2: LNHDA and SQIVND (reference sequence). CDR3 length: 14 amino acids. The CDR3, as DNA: TGTGCCAGTAGGCCGACAGGGGGCGAGGATGGCTACACCTTC. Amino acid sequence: CASRPTGGEDGYTF.

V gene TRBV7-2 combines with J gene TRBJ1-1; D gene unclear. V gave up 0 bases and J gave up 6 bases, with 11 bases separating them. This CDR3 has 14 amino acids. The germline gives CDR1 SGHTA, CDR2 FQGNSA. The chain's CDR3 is CASSLASHSSEAFF. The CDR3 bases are TGTGCCAGCAGCTTAGCTTCTCACTCCTCTGAAGCTTTCTTT.

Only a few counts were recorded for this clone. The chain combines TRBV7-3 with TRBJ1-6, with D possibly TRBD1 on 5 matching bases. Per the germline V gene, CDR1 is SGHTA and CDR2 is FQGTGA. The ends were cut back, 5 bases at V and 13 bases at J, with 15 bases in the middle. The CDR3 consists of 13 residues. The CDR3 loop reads CASSLTVRGPLHF. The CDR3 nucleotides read TGTGCCAGCAGCCTTACGGTCCGGGGGCCCCTCCACTTT. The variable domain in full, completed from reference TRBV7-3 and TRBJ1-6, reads GAGVSQTPSNKVTEKGKYVELRCDPISGHTALYWYRQSLGQGPEFLIYFQGTGAADDSGLPNDRFFAVRPEGSVSTLKIQRTERGDSAVYLCASSLTVRGPLHFGNGTRLTVT.

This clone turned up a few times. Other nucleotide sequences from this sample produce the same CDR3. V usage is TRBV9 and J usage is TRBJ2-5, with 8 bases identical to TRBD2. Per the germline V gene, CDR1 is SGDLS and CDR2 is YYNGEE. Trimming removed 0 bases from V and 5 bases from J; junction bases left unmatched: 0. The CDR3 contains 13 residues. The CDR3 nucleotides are TGTGCCAGCAGCGTAGGCGGGGGGGAGACCCAGTACTTC. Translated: CASSVGGGETQYF.

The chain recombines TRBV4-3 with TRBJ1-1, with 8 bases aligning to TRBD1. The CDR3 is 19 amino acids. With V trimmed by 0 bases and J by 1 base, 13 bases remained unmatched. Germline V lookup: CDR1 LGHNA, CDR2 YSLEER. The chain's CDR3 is CASSQEAGQGRFGNTEAFF. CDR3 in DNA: TGCGCCAGCAGCCAAGAGGCAGGACAGGGAAGGTTTGGGAACACTGAAGCTTTCTTT.

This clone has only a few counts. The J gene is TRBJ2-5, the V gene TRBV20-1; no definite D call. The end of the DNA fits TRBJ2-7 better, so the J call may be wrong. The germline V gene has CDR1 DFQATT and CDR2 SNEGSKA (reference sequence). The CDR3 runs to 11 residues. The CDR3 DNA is TGCAGTGCTACCCTTTCTTACGAGCAGTACTTC. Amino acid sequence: CSATLSYEQYF.

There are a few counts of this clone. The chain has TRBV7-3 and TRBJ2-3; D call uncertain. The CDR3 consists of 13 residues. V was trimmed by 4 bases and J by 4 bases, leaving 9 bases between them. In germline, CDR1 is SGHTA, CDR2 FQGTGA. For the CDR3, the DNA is TGTGCCAGCAGCTCGCAGGTGGCAGATACGCAGTATTTT. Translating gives CASSSQVADTQYF. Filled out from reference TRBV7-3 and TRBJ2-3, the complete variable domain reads GAGVSQTPSNKVTEKGKYVELRCDPISGHTALYWYRQSLGQGPEFLIYFQGTGAADDSGLPNDRFFAVRPEGSVSTLKIQRTERGDSAVYLCASSSQVADTQYFGPGTRLTVL.

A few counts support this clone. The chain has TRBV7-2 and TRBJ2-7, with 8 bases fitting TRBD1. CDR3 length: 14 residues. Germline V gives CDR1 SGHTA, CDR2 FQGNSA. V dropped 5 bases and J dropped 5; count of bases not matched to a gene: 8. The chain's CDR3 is CASSADRVVHEQYF. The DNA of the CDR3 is TGTGCCAGCAGCGCGGACAGGGTTGTTCACGAGCAGTACTTC.

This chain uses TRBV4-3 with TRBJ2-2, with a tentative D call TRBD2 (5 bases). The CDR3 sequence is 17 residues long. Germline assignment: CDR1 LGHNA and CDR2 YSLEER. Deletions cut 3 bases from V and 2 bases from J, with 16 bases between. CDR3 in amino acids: CASSHPQRSLNTGELFF. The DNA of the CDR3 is TGCGCCAGCAGCCATCCCCAGCGGTCCCTTAACACCGGGGAGCTGTTTTTT.

CDR3 in amino acids: CASSFEASPDGYTF. CDR3 sequence (DNA): TGTGCCAGCAGCTTTGAAGCGTCTCCGGATGGCTACACCTTC. The chain couples TRBV11-1 to TRBJ1-2; no definite D call. The V gene lost 3 bases and the J gene lost 6 bases, with 14 bases spanning the gap. The CDR3 extends over 14 amino acids. Germline CDR1 is SGHAT and CDR2 is FQDESV (reference sequence).

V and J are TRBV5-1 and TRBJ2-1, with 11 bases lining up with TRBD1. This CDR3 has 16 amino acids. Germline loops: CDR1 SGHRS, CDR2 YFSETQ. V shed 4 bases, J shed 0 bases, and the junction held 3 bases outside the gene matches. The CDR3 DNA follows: TGCGCCAGCAGCGGCGGACAGGGGGCCTCCTACAATGAGCAGTTCTTC. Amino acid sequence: CASSGGQGASYNEQFF. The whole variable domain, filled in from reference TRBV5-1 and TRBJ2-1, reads KAGVTQTPRYLIKTRGQQVTLSCSPISGHRSVSWYQQTPGQGLQFLFEYFSETQRNKGNFPGRFSGRQFSNSRSEMNVSTLELGDSALYLCASSGGQGASYNEQFFGPGTRLTVL.

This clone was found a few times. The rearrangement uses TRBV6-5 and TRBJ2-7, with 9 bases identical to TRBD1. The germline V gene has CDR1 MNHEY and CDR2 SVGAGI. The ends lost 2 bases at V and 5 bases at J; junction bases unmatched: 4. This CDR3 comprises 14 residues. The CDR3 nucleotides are TGTGCCAGCAGTTACAGGACAGGGGAAGACGAGCAGTACTTC. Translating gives CASSYRTGEDEQYF.

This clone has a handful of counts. The CDR3 bases are TGTGCCAGTAGCCTAAGGACAGGGGGGCCTGGGGCCAACGTCCTGACTTTC. Translating it yields CASSLRTGGPGANVLTF. The genes are TRBV19 and TRBJ2-6, with 10 bases that match TRBD1. The V gene end was trimmed by 6 bases and the J gene end by 2 bases; junction bases not matched to a gene: 7. This CDR3 region has 17 residues. Germline values: CDR1 LNHDA, CDR2 SQIVND (reference sequence).

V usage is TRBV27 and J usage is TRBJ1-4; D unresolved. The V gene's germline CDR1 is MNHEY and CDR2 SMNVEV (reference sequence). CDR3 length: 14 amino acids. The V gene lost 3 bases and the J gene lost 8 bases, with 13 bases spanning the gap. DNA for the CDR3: TGTGCCAGCAGTTTCACAGTGAGAGCCGAAAAACTGTTTTTT. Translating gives CASSFTVRAEKLFF.

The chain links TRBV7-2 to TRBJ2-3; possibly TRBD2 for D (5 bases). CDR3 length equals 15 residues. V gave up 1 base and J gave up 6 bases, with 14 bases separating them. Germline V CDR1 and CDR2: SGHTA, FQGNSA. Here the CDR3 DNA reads TGTGCCAGCAGCTTAGGGGCTAGCCTCCAGGATACGCAGTATTTT. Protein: CASSLGASLQDTQYF.

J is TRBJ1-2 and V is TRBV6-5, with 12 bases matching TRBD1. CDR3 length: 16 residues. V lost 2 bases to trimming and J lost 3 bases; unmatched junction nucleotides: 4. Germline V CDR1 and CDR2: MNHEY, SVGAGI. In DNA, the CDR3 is TGTGCCAGCAGTTACGTCGGGACAGGGGGCGACTATGGCTACACCTTC. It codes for CASSYVGTGGDYGYTF.

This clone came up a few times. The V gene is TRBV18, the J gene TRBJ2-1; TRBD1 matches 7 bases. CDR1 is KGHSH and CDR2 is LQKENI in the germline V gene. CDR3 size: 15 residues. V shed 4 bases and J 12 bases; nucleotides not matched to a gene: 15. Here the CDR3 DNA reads TGTGCCAGCTCACTAAGAGAGACAGGGTCGATTGGGCAGTTCTTC. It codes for CASSLRETGSIGQFF. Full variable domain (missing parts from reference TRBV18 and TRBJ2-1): NAGVMQNPRHLVRRRGQEARLRCSPMKGHSHVYWYRQLPEEGLKFMVYLQKENIIDESGMPKERFSAEFPKEGPSILRIQQVVRGDSAAYFCASSLRETGSIGQFFGPGTRLTVL.

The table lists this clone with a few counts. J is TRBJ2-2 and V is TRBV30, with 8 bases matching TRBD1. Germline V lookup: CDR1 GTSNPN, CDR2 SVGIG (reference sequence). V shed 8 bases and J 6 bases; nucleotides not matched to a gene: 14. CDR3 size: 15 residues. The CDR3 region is CAGGPTTGEAGELFF. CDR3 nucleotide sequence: TGTGCCGGGGGGCCTACGACAGGGGAGGCCGGGGAGCTGTTTTTT.

The CDR3 DNA is TGTGCCAGTAGTCCACTAGCGGGGGACCAAGAGACCCAGTACTTC. This translates into CASSPLAGDQETQYF. This sequence joins TRBV19 and TRBJ2-5, with TRBD2 matching 11 bases. The CDR3 runs 15 residues. Trimming removed 5 bases from V and 0 bases from J; junction bases left unmatched: 2. Germline lookup yields CDR1 LNHDA and CDR2 SQIVND (reference sequence).

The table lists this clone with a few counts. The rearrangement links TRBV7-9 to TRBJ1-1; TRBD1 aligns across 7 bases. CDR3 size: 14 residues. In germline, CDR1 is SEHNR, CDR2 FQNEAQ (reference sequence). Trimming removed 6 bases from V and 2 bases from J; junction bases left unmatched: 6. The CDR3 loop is CASSWDRFNTEAFF. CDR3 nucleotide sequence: TGTGCCAGCAGTTGGGACAGATTTAACACTGAAGCTTTCTTT.

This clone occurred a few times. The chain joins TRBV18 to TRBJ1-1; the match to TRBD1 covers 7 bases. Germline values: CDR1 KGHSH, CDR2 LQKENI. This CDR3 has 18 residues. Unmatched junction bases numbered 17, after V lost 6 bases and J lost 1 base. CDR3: CASSWGDSRTLKNTEAFF. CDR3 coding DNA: TGTGCCAGCTCCTGGGGGGACAGCCGGACGCTTAAGAACACTGAAGCTTTCTTT.

CDR3 loop: CASSQSAGAVGYTF. The DNA for the CDR3 is TGCGCCAGCAGCCAATCGGCAGGGGCGGTTGGCTACACCTTC. The V call is TRBV4-3, the J call TRBJ1-2; maybe TRBD1 (6 bases). The ends were cut back, 2 bases at V and 7 bases at J, with 14 bases in the middle. The CDR3 is made up of 14 amino acids. Germline-derived CDR1 and CDR2 are LGHNA and YSLEER.